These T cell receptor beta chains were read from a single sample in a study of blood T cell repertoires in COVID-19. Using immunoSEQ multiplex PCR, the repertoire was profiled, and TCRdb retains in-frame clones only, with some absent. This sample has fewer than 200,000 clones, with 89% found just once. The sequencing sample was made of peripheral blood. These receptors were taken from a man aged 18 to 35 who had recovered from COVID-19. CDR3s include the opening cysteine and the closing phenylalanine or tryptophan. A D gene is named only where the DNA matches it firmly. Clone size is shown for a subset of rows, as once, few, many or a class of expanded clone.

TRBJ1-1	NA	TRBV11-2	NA	TGTGCCAGCAGGGGAGGTGGAGAAGCTTTCTTT	CASRGGGEAFF
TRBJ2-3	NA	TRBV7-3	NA	TGTGCCAGCAGCGCCGGGTCTGGGACAGATACGCAGTATTTT	CASSAGSGTDTQYF
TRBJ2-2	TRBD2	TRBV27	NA	TGTGCCAGCAGACTAGCGGGAGGGCCGGCCGGGGAGCTGTTTTTT	CASRLAGGPAGELFF
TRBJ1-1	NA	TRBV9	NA	TGTGCCAGCAGCGTAGGTCAGCTTAGAGGCACTGAAGCTTTCTTT	CASSVGQLRGTEAFF
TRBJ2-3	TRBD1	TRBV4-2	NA	TGTGCCAGCAGCCAATCAGGGGGAGAAGCCTACGATACGCAGTATTTT	CASSQSGGEAYDTQYF
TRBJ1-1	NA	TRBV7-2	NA	TGTGCCAGTGGGGGGGCTTTCTTT	CASGGAFF
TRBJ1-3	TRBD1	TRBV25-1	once	TGTGCCAGCAGTGAAGCGGACAGGATTAGTGACACCATATATTTT	CASSEADRISDTIYF
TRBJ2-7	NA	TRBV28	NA	TGTGCCAGCAGTTTAGTTGGGACAAACGAGCAGTACTTC	CASSLVGTNEQYF
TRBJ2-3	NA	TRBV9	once	TGTGCCAGCAGCGTCAGGGCCCAGATAGGTACCACCGATACGCAGTATTTT	CASSVRAQIGTTDTQYF
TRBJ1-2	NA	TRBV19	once	TGTGCCAGTAGTACAGGTGGACTAGATGGCTACACCTTC	CASSTGGLDGYTF
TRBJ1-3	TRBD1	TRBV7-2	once	TGTGCCAGCAGCTTAGACGGGACAGCGCCAAACACCATATATTTT	CASSLDGTAPNTIYF
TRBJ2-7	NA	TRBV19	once	TGTGCCACTTCGCGGGTGTATTCCGACTCCTACGAGCAGTACTTC	CATSRVYSDSYEQYF
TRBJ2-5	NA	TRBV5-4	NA	TGTGCCAGCAGCTTGAATCTGGAGGGGACCCAGTACTTC	CASSLNLEGTQYF
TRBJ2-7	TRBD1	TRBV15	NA	TGTGCCACCAGCGGCCACTACGGGACAGTCGTGGGCGAGCAGTACTTC	CATSGHYGTVVGEQYF
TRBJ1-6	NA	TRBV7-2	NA	TGTGCCAGCAGCTTCAATAGACAGGTCGGCTCCTATAATTCACCCCTCCACTTT	CASSFNRQVGSYNSPLHF
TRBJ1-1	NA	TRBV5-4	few	TGTGCCAGCAGCTTGGGCCGGTCCTCCAGGGAAGCTTTCTTT	CASSLGRSSREAFF